This T cell receptor (beta chain) derives from a study of blood T cell repertoires in COVID-19. Generated by immunoSEQ multiplex PCR, the TCRdb table keeps only in-frame clones and is missing some. This table has more than 200,000 clones, around four fifths appearing once. The germline V gene encodes CDR1 LGHDT and CDR2 YNNKEL (reference sequence). The CDR3 sequence is 16 residues long. Trimming took 4 bases from V and 8 from J, leaving 23 bases between them. This TCR was sampled from a woman in her 70s with active or convalescent COVID-19. The sample taken for sequencing was peripheral blood. The V call is TRBV3-1 (or the pseudogene TRBV3-2), the J call TRBJ1-2, with D possibly matching TRBD1 (5 bases). DNA for the CDR3: TGTGCCAGCAGCCTCCGCCCGACAGTCGATACCGGGGGCTACACCTTC. Protein: CASSLRPTVDTGGYTF.